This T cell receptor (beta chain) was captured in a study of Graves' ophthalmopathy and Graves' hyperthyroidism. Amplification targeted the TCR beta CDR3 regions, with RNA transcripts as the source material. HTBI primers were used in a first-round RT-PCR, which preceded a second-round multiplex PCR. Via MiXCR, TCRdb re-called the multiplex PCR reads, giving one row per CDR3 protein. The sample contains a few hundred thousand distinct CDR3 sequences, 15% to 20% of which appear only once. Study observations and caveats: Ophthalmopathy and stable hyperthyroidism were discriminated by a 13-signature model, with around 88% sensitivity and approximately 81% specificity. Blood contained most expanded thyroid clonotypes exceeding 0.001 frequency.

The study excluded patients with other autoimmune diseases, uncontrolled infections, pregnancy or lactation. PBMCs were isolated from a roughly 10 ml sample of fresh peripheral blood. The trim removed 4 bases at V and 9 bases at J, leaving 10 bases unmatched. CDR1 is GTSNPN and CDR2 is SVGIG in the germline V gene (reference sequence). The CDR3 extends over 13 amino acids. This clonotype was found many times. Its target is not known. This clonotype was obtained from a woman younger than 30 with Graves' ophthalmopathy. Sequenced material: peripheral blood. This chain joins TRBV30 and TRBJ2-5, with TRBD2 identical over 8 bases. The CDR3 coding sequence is TGTGCCTGGACGGCACTAGCGGATGGGTCCCAGTACTTC. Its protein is CAWTALADGSQYF.